Included here is one T cell receptor beta chain sequence, with context. Antigen: not known. J gave up 4 bases and V 0 bases, and 5 bases lay outside the gene matches. This CDR3 is built from 16 residues. Germline CDR1 ENHRY, CDR2 SYGVKD. These data are taken from a study of OX40 agonist ivuxolimab in advanced cancers. General study results and limits: Expanded peripheral T-cell antigen specificity went undetermined.

Assay: immunoSEQ multiplex PCR; the TCRdb copy retains only in-frame clones and omits some. The sample yields under 80,000 clones, 92% seen once. Autoimmune disease history or systemic immunosuppression was exclusionary. This TCR was sampled from an adult with an advanced solid tumor such as melanoma, head and neck, liver or kidney cancer. J is TRBJ2-1 and V is TRBV10-3; 8 nucleotides align to TRBD2. Specimen: CD4+ or CD8+ T cells sorted from blood, collected in a trial of the OX40 agonist ivuxolimab. The DNA of the CDR3 is TGTGCCATCAGTGAGTCAGTAGCGGGGCCTTACAATGAGCAGTTCTTC. Translated: CAISESVAGPYNEQFF.